This T cell receptor (beta chain) appears in the sequencing data of a study of T cells expressing NK-cell markers (dated by TCRdb to 2020 to 2022). Regarding the study in general: Three sorted T-cell subsets (CD3+CD56+NKG2C+, CD3+CD56+NKG2C- and CD3+CD56-NKG2C+) from fewer than 10 donors had their TCR beta-chain repertoires profiled. Among the eight sequenced donors, seven were HCMV-seropositive and one was HCMV-seronegative. The eight sequenced donors were randomly selected healthy volunteers, three men and five women. Sequencing of the libraries produced 2 x 150 bp reads on Illumina HiSeq 2000/2500, MiSeq or NextSeq. The full study reports these points: For 5 or 6 donors, the dominant CD3+CD56+NKG2C+ clonotypes were among the top 10 CD8+ clonotypes and accounted for roughly 1.0-8% of CD8+ T cells. It remained unclear whether the expanded NKG2C-expressing T cell clones were specific for HCMV antigens. Those dominant clonotypes were again the most abundant among CD3+CD56-NKG2C+ cells in a handful of donors, at about 28.3-65%.

On this clonotype: Its antigen target is currently unknown.

The cysteine opens and the phenylalanine closes a CDR3 of 15 amino acids. The coding DNA is unavailable. CDR1 and CDR2 are read off the germline V gene (reference sequence) as MNHEY and SMNVEV. The listed sequencing device is Illumina HiSeq 2000. TCR beta cDNA libraries were made by 5'RACE template switching that added a universal primer site and unique molecular identifiers. Priming for cDNA synthesis came from the TCR beta constant segment, and two successive PCR amplification steps followed. Concerning the study's data processing: MIGEC was used to demultiplex reads and group the reads by UMI, and MiTCR was used to assemble and quantify clonotypes. To exclude erroneous sequences, any TCR cDNA sequence not supported by at least two reads was discarded. Downstream repertoire analysis used the tcR package, and clonotypes were matched across fractions by CDR3 nucleotide sequence plus V segment. Antigen specificity was annotated against VDJdb with VDJmatch, allowing one amino acid substitution in CDR3. TCRdb reprocessed the reads, and each CDR3 protein sequence is entered once, without DNA. The V and J calls, along with clone size, are taken from TCRdb and not from the paper's own processing. This sample's records show about 460,000 distinct CDR3 sequences. The ten largest clones capture under 1.5% of the sample.

HCMV-specific IgG was detected in serum with a commercial ELISA kit to determine HCMV serostatus. Peripheral blood mononuclear cells were isolated from blood by Ficoll density gradient centrifugation. Sequenced material: blood T cells: a sorted CD56 or NKG2C T cell subset, CD4+ or CD8+ T cells, or bulk PBMC T cells (not recorded which). This clonotype was sampled from a woman between 45 and 65 years old in good health. Donor details come from another sample of the same person, matched by shared clones. The chain uses TRBV27 and TRBJ2-6. CDR3 sequence: CASSLYSPGANVLTF.